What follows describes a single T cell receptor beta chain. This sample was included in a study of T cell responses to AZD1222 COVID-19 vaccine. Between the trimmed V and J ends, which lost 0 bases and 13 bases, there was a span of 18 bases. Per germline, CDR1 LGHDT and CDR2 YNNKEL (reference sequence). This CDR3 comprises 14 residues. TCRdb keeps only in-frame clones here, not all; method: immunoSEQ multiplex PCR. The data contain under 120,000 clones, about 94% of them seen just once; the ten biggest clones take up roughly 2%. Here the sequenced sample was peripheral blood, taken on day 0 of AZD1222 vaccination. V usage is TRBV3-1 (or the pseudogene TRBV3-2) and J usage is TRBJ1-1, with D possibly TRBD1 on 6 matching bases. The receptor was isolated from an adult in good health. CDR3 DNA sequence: TGTGCCAGCAGCCAAGAGATCTCGGCAGGGGAGGTTTTCTTT. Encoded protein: CASSQEISAGEVFF.